This T cell receptor beta chain was recovered during a study of T cells in Graves' hyperthyroidism and ophthalmopathy. The CDR3 regions of TCR beta were amplified from RNA transcripts. The HTBI set primed first-round TCR CDR3 RT-PCR. One entry per CDR3 protein results from TCRdb running MiXCR on the multiplex PCR reads. Among about half a million distinct CDR3 sequences listed, around a fifth were seen once. PBMCs were derived from about 10 ml fresh peripheral blood. This clonotype originated in a woman aged 70-85 years with Graves' ophthalmopathy. The specimen was blood.

The CDR3 loop reads CASSLAIGGLVTYEQYF. The DNA for the CDR3 is TGTGCCAGCAGCTTAGCTATTGGAGGACTAGTCACCTACGAGCAGTACTTC. The chain combines TRBV7-8 with TRBJ2-7; 7 bases map to TRBD2. V shed 0 bases, J shed 2 bases, and the junction held 10 bases outside the gene matches. CDR1 is SGHVS, CDR2 FQNEAQ, per germline. CDR3 size: 17 residues.